This entry lists 26 T cell receptor beta chains sequenced from one sample in a study of CD8+ T cells in alopecia areata. Documented treatment: oral pan-JAK inhibitor, 5-10 mg twice daily. Isolated RNA was reverse transcribed into cDNA used as the sequencing template. Libraries were prepared by immunoSEQ multiplex PCR; TCRdb keeps only in-frame clonotypes and omits some of them. This sample has around 300,000 clones, with about 60% found just once. Material: CD4+ T cells sorted from blood, obtained around week 52, from a patient treated with tofacitinib. The receptors come from a human donor with alopecia areata.

The rearrangement uses TRBV27 and TRBJ1-2; 7 positions agree with TRBD1. This CDR3 has 17 amino acids. V dropped 5 bases and J dropped 1; count of bases not matched to a gene: 13. CDR1 and CDR2 from the germline V gene are MNHEY and SMNVEV (reference sequence). The CDR3 loop reads CASSPRIGGDLNYGYTF. In DNA form, the CDR3 reads TGTGCCAGCAGTCCCCGTATAGGGGGCGATCTTAACTATGGCTACACCTTC.

This chain joins TRBV30 and TRBJ1-6; D is perhaps TRBD1 (5 bases). This CDR3 spans 13 amino acids. Trimming removed 2 bases at V and 8 bases at J, with 10 bases between. Germline loops: CDR1 GTSNPN, CDR2 SVGIG (reference sequence). CDR3 sequence: CAWSTGGDSPLHF. DNA of the CDR3: TGTGCCTGGAGTACTGGGGGGGATTCACCCCTCCACTTT. The whole variable domain, remainder taken from reference TRBV30 and TRBJ1-6, is SQTIHQWPATLVQPVGSPLSLECTVEGTSNPNLYWYRQAAGRGLQLLFYSVGIGQISSEVPQNLSASRPQDRQFILSSKKLLLSDSGFYLCAWSTGGDSPLHFGNGTRLTVT.

There are a few counts of this clone. A much more abundant neighbour one base away suggests this may be a read error. The chain joins TRBV13 to TRBJ2-3; no clear D gene. Trimming left V 5 bases short and J 4 bases short, with 4 bases between. Germline V lookup: CDR1 PRHDT, CDR2 FYEKMQ (reference sequence). The CDR3 loop spans 11 amino acids. The CDR3 protein is CASSLSDTQYF. The CDR3 region has the DNA TGTGCCAGCAGCCTCTCAGATACGCAGTATTTT. The variable domain in full, completed from reference TRBV13 and TRBJ2-3, reads AAGVIQSPRHLIKEKRETATLKCYPIPRHDTVYWYQQGPGQDPQFLISFYEKMQSDKGSIPDRFSAQQFSDYHSELNMSSLELGDSALYFCASSLSDTQYFGPGTRLTVL.

The V gene is TRBV29-1, the J gene TRBJ2-3, with 9 positions matching TRBD1. In germline, CDR1 is SQVTM, CDR2 ANQGSEA. After removal of 2 bases from V and 11 bases from J, the junction contained 8 bases not matched to a gene. CDR3 size: 13 residues. The CDR3 here is CSVEWTGVGVQYF. CDR3 nucleotides: TGCAGCGTTGAATGGACAGGGGTAGGGGTGCAGTATTTT.

The V call is TRBV20-1, the J call TRBJ1-6, with D unresolved. Trimming pared 4 bases from V and 8 bases from J, leaving 0 bases between. The length of the CDR3 is 9 residues. Germline CDR1 reads DFQATT; CDR2 reads SNEGSKA (reference sequence). CDR3 nucleotide sequence: TGCAGTGCTAATTCACCCCTCCACTTT. As protein: CSANSPLHF.

The J gene is TRBJ1-2, the V gene TRBV5-1, with D tentatively TRBD1 (6 bases). V was clipped by 4 bases and J by 6 bases, with 16 bases between them. The CDR3 covers 14 residues. Germline V CDR1 and CDR2: SGHRS, YFSETQ. The CDR3 is CASSPVRGEDGYTF. CDR3 coding DNA: TGCGCCAGCAGCCCTGTCAGGGGAGAAGATGGCTACACCTTC.

In its sample, this clone was seen once. The chain employs TRBV11-2 and TRBJ1-2; 7 bases fit TRBD1. In germline, CDR1 is SGHAT, CDR2 FQNNGV. This CDR3 comprises 15 residues. V shed 5 bases and J 2 bases; nucleotides not matched to a gene: 8. CDR3 in amino acids: CASSIGQAINYGYTF. Here the CDR3 DNA reads TGTGCCAGCAGCATTGGACAGGCGATCAACTATGGCTACACCTTC.

The CDR3 DNA sequence: TGTGCCTCTAAGGGACAGAACTATGGCTACACCTTC. Translated: CASKGQNYGYTF. V gene TRBV30 combines with J gene TRBJ1-2; TRBD1 matches 7 bases. The germline V gene has CDR1 GTSNPN and CDR2 SVGIG (reference sequence). The length of the CDR3 is 12 residues. The V segment lost 7 bases and the J segment 2 bases; nucleotides outside the gene matches: 4.

This clone was detected a few times. This rearrangement joins TRBV2 to TRBJ1-1; no reliable D call. The CDR3 runs to 13 residues. Trimming left V 6 bases short and J 1 base short, with 9 bases between. Germline V gene lookup returns CDR1 SNHLY and CDR2 FYNNEI. CDR3 region: CASSETRNTEAFF. As DNA, the CDR3 is TGTGCCAGCAGCGAGACACGGAACACTGAAGCTTTCTTT.

The chain has TRBV19 and TRBJ1-5; D not resolved. Germline loops: CDR1 LNHDA, CDR2 SQIVND (reference sequence). The CDR3 covers 13 residues. Trimming cost V 0 bases and J 5 bases, with 5 bases left between them. The CDR3 region is CASSIDEDQPQHF. Here the CDR3 DNA reads TGTGCCAGTAGTATAGATGAGGATCAGCCCCAGCATTTT.

This CDR3 reads CASSGQSAAEKLFF. The CDR3 DNA reads as TGTGCCAGCAGTGGGCAAAGCGCCGCAGAAAAACTGTTTTTT. The chain recombines TRBV25-1 with TRBJ1-4; D is uncertain. V lost 4 bases and J 8 bases, leaving 14 bases between the germline ends. The V gene's germline CDR1 is MGHDK and CDR2 SYGVNS. This CDR3 contains 14 residues. The entire variable domain, with the rest obtained from reference TRBV25-1 and TRBJ1-4, is as follows: EADIYQTPRYLVIGTGKKITLECSQTMGHDKMYWYQQDPGMELHLIHYSYGVNSTEKGDLSSESTVSRIRTEHFPLTLESARPSHTSQYLCASSGQSAAEKLFFGSGTQLSVL.

The CDR3 loop reads CSVYLGETQYF. In DNA, the CDR3 is TGCAGCGTTTACCTGGGGGAGACCCAGTACTTC. The rearrangement joins TRBV29-1 to TRBJ2-5, with D uncertain. Between the trimmed V and J ends, which lost 5 bases and 5 bases, there was a span of 9 bases. CDR3 size: 11 residues. The germline gives CDR1 SQVTM, CDR2 ANQGSEA.

This clone has only a few counts. This chain joins TRBV10-3 and TRBJ2-5, with 7 positions matching TRBD1. CDR3 length: 13 residues. V trimming: 6 bases; J trimming: 5 bases; junction bases outside the gene matches: 6. CDR1 ENHRY and CDR2 SYGVKD come from the germline V gene. DNA of the CDR3: TGTGCCATCAGGCCAGGGGGAACGGAGACCCAGTACTTC. Its protein is CAIRPGGTETQYF.

This clone is a singleton in its sample. The chain recombines TRBV7-9 with TRBJ1-5, with D hard to call. The germline gives CDR1 SEHNR, CDR2 FQNEAQ (reference sequence). Trimming took 1 base from V and 0 from J, leaving 4 bases between them. The length of the CDR3 is 14 residues. This CDR3 reads CASSLDPSNQPQHF. The CDR3 nucleotides read TGTGCCAGCAGCTTAGACCCTAGCAATCAGCCCCAGCATTTT.

This clone has just a few counts. The chain uses TRBV5-5 and TRBJ2-5, with 8 bases aligning to TRBD2. Per the germline V gene, CDR1 is SGHKS and CDR2 is YYEKEE (reference sequence). CDR3 length: 16 amino acids. J gave up 4 bases and V 1 base, and 9 bases lay outside the gene matches. CDR3 region: CASSLTSGLAGETQYF. In DNA form, the CDR3 reads TGTGCCAGCAGCTTGACCTCTGGGCTAGCGGGAGAGACCCAGTACTTC. Filled out from reference TRBV5-5 and TRBJ2-5, the complete variable domain reads DAGVTQSPTHLIKTRGQQVTLRCSPISGHKSVSWYQQVLGQGPQFIFQYYEKEERGRGNFPDRFSARQFPNYSSELNVNALLLGDSALYLCASSLTSGLAGETQYFGPGTRLLVL.

The rearrangement uses TRBV7-9 and TRBJ1-5, with D unclear. The germline V and J ends were trimmed by 3 bases and 3 bases, with 12 bases remaining between them. Germline CDR1 SEHNR, CDR2 FQNEAQ (reference sequence). This CDR3 has 15 amino acids. In DNA form, the CDR3 reads TGTGCCAGCAGCTTTTCGGACGGTGACAATCAGCCCCAGCATTTT. Translated, it gives CASSFSDGDNQPQHF. Variable domain in full (rest from reference TRBV7-9 and TRBJ1-5): DTGVSQNPRHKITKRGQNVTFRCDPISEHNRLYWYRQTLGQGPEFLTYFQNEAQLEKSRLLSDRFSAERPKGSFSTLEIQRTEQGDSAMYLCASSFSDGDNQPQHFGDGTRLSIL.

The rearrangement uses TRBV6-5 and TRBJ1-2; D is perhaps TRBD1 (6 bases). The germline gives CDR1 MNHEY, CDR2 SVGAGI. Trimming removed 0 bases at V and 4 bases at J, with 12 bases between. This CDR3 has 15 amino acids. CDR3 protein: CASSYSGGQSYGYTF. CDR3 bases: TGTGCCAGCAGTTACTCGGGGGGGCAGAGCTATGGCTACACCTTC.

This clone occurred a few times. The V call is TRBV7-9, the J call TRBJ1-5, with no clear D. Trimming took 2 bases from V and 7 from J, leaving 15 bases between them. The germline gives CDR1 SEHNR, CDR2 FQNEAQ (reference sequence). The CDR3 contains 15 residues. The chain's CDR3 is CASSLLLTVSQPQHF. The CDR3 DNA reads TGTGCCAGCAGCTTACTACTGACCGTATCGCAGCCCCAGCATTTT.

This clone was recorded a few times. The V and J genes are TRBV6-5 and TRBJ1-5, with D uncertain. The V gene lost 6 bases and the J gene lost 2 bases, with 8 bases spanning the gap. The CDR3 is 13 amino acids. CDR1 is MNHEY, CDR2 SVGAGI, per germline. The CDR3 nucleotides read TGTGCCAGCAGCCTGGACGGCAATCAGCCCCAGCATTTT. Protein sequence: CASSLDGNQPQHF.

CDR3 coding DNA: TGCAGTGCCCTAAAGAACACTGAAGCTTTCTTT. It encodes CSALKNTEAFF. The chain uses TRBV20-1 and TRBJ1-1; D is uncertain. CDR3 length: 11 residues. Germline V gene sequence: CDR1 DFQATT, CDR2 SNEGSKA (reference sequence). Trimming stripped 6 bases from V and 1 base from J, with 6 bases between.

The chain carries TRBV7-2 and TRBJ2-3; no firm D call. Trimming left V 3 bases short and J 4 bases short, with 11 bases between. CDR3 length equals 14 residues. Germline V lookup: CDR1 SGHTA, CDR2 FQGNSA. CDR3 nucleotides: TGTGCCAGCAGCTTCCGGGTTATGGCAGATACGCAGTATTTT. It specifies CASSFRVMADTQYF.

The chain couples TRBV5-5 to TRBJ2-7; 8 nucleotides line up with TRBD1. Germline lookup yields CDR1 SGHKS and CDR2 YYEKEE (reference sequence). This CDR3 is 13 amino acids long. The ends lost 5 bases at V and 2 bases at J; junction bases unmatched: 3. Here the CDR3 DNA reads TGTGCCAGCAGATTGACAGGGGCCTACGAGCAGTACTTC. This translates into CASRLTGAYEQYF.

This clone appeared a few times. V gene TRBV7-2 combines with J gene TRBJ1-3, with unresolved D. The CDR3 consists of 15 residues. V lost 2 bases and J 4 bases, leaving 12 bases between the germline ends. Germline CDR1 is SGHTA and CDR2 is FQGNSA. The CDR3 region is CASSLMRGTGNTIYF. Here the CDR3 DNA reads TGTGCCAGCAGCTTAATGCGAGGTACCGGAAACACCATATATTTT.

On this clone: The sample carries other DNA sequences with the same CDR3. The CDR3 coding sequence is TGCGCCAGCAGCAGGGATAGCAATCAGCCCCAGCATTTT. Its protein is CASSRDSNQPQHF. This chain connects TRBV5-1 to TRBJ1-5; D is uncertain. This CDR3 region has 13 residues. Trimming pared 4 bases from V and 0 bases from J, leaving 5 bases between. The germline CDR1 and CDR2 sequences are SGHRS and YFSETQ.

This clone was detected once. The J gene is TRBJ2-2, the V gene TRBV9, with TRBD1 matching over 8 bases. The junction had 6 bases not matched to a gene; V was cut back by 5 bases and J by 3 bases. CDR3 size: 15 residues. The germline V gene encodes CDR1 SGDLS and CDR2 YYNGEE. The DNA of the CDR3 is TGTGCCAGCAGGTCTCAGGGGGCGTACACCGGGGAGCTGTTTTTT. Translation: CASRSQGAYTGELFF.

Comments on this clone: The same CDR3 can be traced to other DNA sequences in this sample. The chain recombines TRBV7-2 with TRBJ2-5; the D is unclear. With 0 bases removed from V and 4 bases from J, the gap between germline ends came to 3 bases. This CDR3 is built from 12 residues. Germline V gives CDR1 SGHTA, CDR2 FQGNSA. The CDR3 sequence is CASSLAGETQYF. The DNA of the CDR3 is TGTGCCAGCAGCTTAGCGGGAGAGACCCAGTACTTC.